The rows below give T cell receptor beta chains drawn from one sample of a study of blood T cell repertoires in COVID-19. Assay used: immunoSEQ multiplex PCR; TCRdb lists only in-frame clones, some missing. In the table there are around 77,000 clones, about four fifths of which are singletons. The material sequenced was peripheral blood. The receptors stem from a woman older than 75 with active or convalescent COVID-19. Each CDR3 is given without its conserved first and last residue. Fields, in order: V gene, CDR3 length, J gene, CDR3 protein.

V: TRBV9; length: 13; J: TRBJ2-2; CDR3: ASSVSSVDTGELF
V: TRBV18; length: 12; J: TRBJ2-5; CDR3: ASSPRTDQETQY
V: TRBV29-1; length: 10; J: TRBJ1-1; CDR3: SVASGRTEAF
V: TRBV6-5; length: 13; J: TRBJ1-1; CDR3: ASSYGLTGVTEAF
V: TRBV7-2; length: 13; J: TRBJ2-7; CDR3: ASSPQTGNGYEQY
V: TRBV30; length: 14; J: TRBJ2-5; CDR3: AWSVSSGGFQETQY
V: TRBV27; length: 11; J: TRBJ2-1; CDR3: ASSLSSYNEQF
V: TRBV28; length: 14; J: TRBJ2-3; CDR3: ASSLERGGMTDTQY
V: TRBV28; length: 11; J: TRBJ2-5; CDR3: ASSEAGGKTQY
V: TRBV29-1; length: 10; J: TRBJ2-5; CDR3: SVEFGQLTQY
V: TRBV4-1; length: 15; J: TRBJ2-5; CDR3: ASSQDPQGAQQETQY
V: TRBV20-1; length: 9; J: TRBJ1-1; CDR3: SARYLTEAF
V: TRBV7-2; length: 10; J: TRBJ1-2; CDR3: ASSLGLEGYT
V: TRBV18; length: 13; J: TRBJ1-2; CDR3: ASSPGQYPSEGYT
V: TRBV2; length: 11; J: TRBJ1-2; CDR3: ASTKPGGYGYT
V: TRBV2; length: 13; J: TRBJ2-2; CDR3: ASRKTDINTGELF
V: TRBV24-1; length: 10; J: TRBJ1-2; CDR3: ATSDTRYGYT
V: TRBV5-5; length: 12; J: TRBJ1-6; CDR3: ASSLGQGDSPLH
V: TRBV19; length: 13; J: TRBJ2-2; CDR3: ASKKWGLETGELF
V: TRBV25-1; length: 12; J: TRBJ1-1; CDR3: ASSDSGVRGEAF
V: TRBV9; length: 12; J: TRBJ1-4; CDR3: ASSVASTNEKLF
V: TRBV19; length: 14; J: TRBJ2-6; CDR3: ASRADSLSGANVLT
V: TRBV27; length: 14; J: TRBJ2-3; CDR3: ASSLSNQGGTDTQY
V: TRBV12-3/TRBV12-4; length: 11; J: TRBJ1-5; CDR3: ASRDRPNQPQH
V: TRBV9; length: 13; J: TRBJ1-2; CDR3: ASSVLSTKDYGYT
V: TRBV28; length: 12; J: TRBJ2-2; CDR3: ASSFGTGSGELF
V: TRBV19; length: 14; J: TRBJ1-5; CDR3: ASRNRETWGNQPQH
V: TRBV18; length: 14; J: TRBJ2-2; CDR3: ASGREAGVNTGELF
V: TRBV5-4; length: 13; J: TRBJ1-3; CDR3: ASSLFGVAGNTIY
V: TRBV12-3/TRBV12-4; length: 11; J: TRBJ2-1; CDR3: ASSFRDYNEQF
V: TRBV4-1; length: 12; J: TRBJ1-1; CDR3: ASSLQGADTEAF
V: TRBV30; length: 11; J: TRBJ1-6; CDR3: AWSVRGDSPLH
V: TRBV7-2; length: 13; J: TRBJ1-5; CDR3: ASSLSTGLNQPQH
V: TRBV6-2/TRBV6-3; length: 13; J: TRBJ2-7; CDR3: ASSYELAGSYEQY
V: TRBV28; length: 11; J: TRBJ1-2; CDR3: ASSPLQGYGYT
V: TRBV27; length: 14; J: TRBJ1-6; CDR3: ASRERQFSYNSPLH
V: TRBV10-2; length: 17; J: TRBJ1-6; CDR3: ASSEPPDRYKIYNSPLH
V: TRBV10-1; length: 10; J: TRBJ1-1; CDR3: ASSESSGQAF
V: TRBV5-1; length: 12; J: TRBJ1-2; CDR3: ASSPSGGNYGYT
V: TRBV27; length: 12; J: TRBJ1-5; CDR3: ASSFAGVGQPQH
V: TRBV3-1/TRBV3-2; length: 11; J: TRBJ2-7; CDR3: ASSLQGSYEQY
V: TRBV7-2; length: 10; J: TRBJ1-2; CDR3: ASSFRVGGYT
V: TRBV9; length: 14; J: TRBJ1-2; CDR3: ASSVGSAGQGVGYT
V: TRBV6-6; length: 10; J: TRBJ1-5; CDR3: ASSAGDRPQH
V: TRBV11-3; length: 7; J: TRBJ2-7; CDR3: AVHYEQY
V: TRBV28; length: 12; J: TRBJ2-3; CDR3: ASRRQSSTDTQY
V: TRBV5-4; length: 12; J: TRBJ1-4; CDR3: ASSRTGQDEKLF
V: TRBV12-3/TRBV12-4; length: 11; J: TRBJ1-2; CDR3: ASSRDIYGGYT
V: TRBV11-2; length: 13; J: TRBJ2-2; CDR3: ASSPWAGNTGELF
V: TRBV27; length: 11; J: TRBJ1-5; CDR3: ASRQGVVGPQH
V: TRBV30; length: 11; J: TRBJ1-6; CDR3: AGTGNQHSPLH
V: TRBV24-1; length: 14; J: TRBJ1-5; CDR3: ATYRRQGRSNQPQH
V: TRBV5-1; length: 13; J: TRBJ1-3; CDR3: ASSWMGGSGNTIY
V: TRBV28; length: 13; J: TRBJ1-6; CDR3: ASSLKGSYNSPLH
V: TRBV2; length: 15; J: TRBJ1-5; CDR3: ASSETGTKRSNQPQH